This TCR beta chain was identified in a study of T cell responses to AZD1222 COVID-19 vaccine. CDR3 length: 14 amino acids. With 4 bases removed from V and 2 bases from J, the gap between germline ends came to 11 bases. CDR1 and CDR2 (germline): MNHGY, SAAAGT. Sequencing was performed with immunoSEQ multiplex PCR; in TCRdb, only in-frame clones are kept and a portion is missing. The table has 110,000 to 150,000 clones, approximately 93% seen once. Study outcomes and limitations: Females made up more of the donors, who were largely white British, and clonal diversity may have come out too low. Distributed over spike, vaccine-associated CD4 TCRs predominated at 160-218 and 743-854.

As for this clone: Its antigen is not known.

The receptor was derived from an adult who had recovered from COVID-19. The sequenced sample was peripheral blood, obtained after recovery from COVID-19. The genes are TRBV6-8 and TRBJ1-1, with D unclear. CDR3 in amino acids: CASSFSGVNTEAFF. For the CDR3, the DNA is TGTGCCAGCAGTTTCTCCGGAGTTAACACTGAAGCTTTCTTT.